This T cell receptor beta chain was retrieved from a study of T cells in Graves' hyperthyroidism and ophthalmopathy. RNA transcripts yielded amplified TCR beta CDR3 regions. The HTBI set primed first-round TCR CDR3 RT-PCR. TCRdb itself ran the multiplex PCR reads through MiXCR, one entry per CDR3 protein. The data show some 460,000 distinct CDR3 sequences, more than 15% seen once. Germline CDR1 reads GTSNPN; CDR2 reads SVGIG (reference sequence). The CDR3 runs 15 residues. V gave up 2 bases and J gave up 3 bases, with 17 bases separating them. This clonotype was counted ten times or more. Patients aged 18 to 65 had newly diagnosed hyperthyroidism lasting under 2 months.

The J gene is TRBJ2-7, the V gene TRBV30; a possible D gene is TRBD2 (6 bases). Sequencing was carried out using blood. The sequence was obtained from a woman younger than 30 with Graves' hyperthyroidism. The CDR3 coding sequence is TGTGCCTGGAGTCCCCGGACGGGAGACCACTACGAGCAGTACTTC. Amino acids: CAWSPRTGDHYEQYF.